These 10 T cell receptor beta chains were sequenced from one sample in a study of blood T cells in healthy people across ages. Using a J-beta primer mix together with a sample-barcoded 5' primer, a second PCR was run for roughly 7 to 11 cycles. TCRdb redid the calling of the 5' RACE reads with MiXCR, one entry per CDR3 protein. The sample shows about 1,500,000 distinct CDR3 sequences, 28% of them seen only once. The sequencing sample was made of blood. Receptors originate from a woman younger than 45 in good health.

This clonotype was counted between two and nine times. In DNA form, the CDR3 reads TGCAGTGCTACTACAGACAGGGTAAATTCACCCCTCCACTTT. Its translation: CSATTDRVNSPLHF. V and J are TRBV20-1 and TRBJ1-6, with 7 nucleotides matching TRBD1. Germline V gene sequence: CDR1 DFQATT, CDR2 SNEGSKA (reference sequence). V lost 4 bases, J lost 7 bases, and 7 bases stayed unmatched. CDR3 length: 14 amino acids.

The J gene is TRBJ2-5, the V gene TRBV11-2, with no clear D. The J call may not be correct, given that the DNA end is closer to TRBJ2-7. In germline, CDR1 is SGHAT, CDR2 FQNNGV. CDR3 length equals 15 residues. CDR3 in amino acids: CASSLESGPLPEQYF. DNA for the CDR3: TGTGCCAGCAGCTTAGAATCCGGCCCCCTGCCCGAGCAGTACTTC.

A word on this clonotype: Germline is not matched at one junction end, which may reflect a read error. This chain links TRBV5-1 with TRBJ2-3; D is possibly TRBD1 (6 bases). The CDR3 length is 17 residues. Germline lookup yields CDR1 SGHRS and CDR2 YFSETQ. The CDR3 is CASSHLQGTWSTGTQYF. As DNA, the CDR3 is TGCGCCAGTAGCCACCTACAGGGAACCTGGAGCACAGGTACGCAGTATTTT.

This clonotype was counted between two and nine times. One base away lies a much larger clone, so this may be a sequencing read error. This chain joins TRBV12-3 or TRBV12-4 and TRBJ2-3; D remains unclear. The CDR3 consists of 12 residues. The chain's CDR3 is CASSFTTDTRYF. The CDR3 DNA sequence: TGTGCCAGCAGTTTTACCACAGATACGCGGTATTTT.

This clonotype was seen only once. The chain couples TRBV20-1 to TRBJ1-4; weak D call: TRBD1 (6 bases). Per the germline V gene, CDR1 is DFQATT and CDR2 is SNEGSKA (reference sequence). Trimming cost V 0 bases and J 4 bases, with 12 bases left between them. The CDR3 spans 15 residues. The CDR3 is CSARDPRGDNEKLFF. Here the CDR3 DNA reads TGCAGTGCTAGAGATCCCAGGGGCGATAATGAAAAACTGTTTTTT.

The count of this clonotype is one. Given a much more abundant clone one base away, this may be a read error. The V and J genes are TRBV2 and TRBJ2-5; D is ambiguous. CDR1 SNHLY and CDR2 FYNNEI come from the germline V gene. This CDR3 has 15 residues. The DNA for the CDR3 is TGTGCCGGCAGTGAAGCGCTGGGCCATGTAGAGACCCAGTACTTC. This encodes CAGSEALGHVETQYF.

As for this clonotype: This could be a read error, since a much larger clone is one nucleotide away. J is TRBJ1-2 and V is TRBV12-3 or TRBV12-4; 7 bases agree with TRBD1. The CDR3 spans 13 residues. This CDR3 is CTSSPRTGDGYTF. CDR3 nucleotides: TGTACCAGCAGTCCCAGGACAGGTGATGGCTACACCTTC.

This clonotype has ten or more counts. J is TRBJ1-1 and V is TRBV29-1; possible D gene TRBD1, 6 bases. Trimming took off 7 bases at V and 3 bases at J, with 9 bases between the two ends. The CDR3 spans 11 residues. Looked up from germline, CDR1 is SQVTM and CDR2 is ANQGSEA. The CDR3 DNA is TGCAGCGGAGGGGGAGACACTGAAGCTTTCTTT. It yields the protein CSGGGDTEAFF.

This clonotype occurred a few times. Its ends do not fully match the called genes, so a read error is possible. The J gene is TRBJ2-7, the V gene TRBV20-1; maybe TRBD2 (5 bases). Germline loops: CDR1 DFQATT, CDR2 SNEGSKA (reference sequence). The CDR3 loop spans 14 amino acids. DNA for the CDR3: TGCAGCGCTAGGAGGATTTTTAGCTCCTACGAGCAGTACTTC. Translating gives CSARRIFSSYEQYF.

This clonotype was counted at least ten times. The gene calls are TRBV3-1 and TRBJ1-6, with TRBD1 matching 7 bases. The CDR3 covers 12 residues. J gave up 9 bases and V 5 bases, and 1 base lay outside the gene matches. Germline lookup yields CDR1 LGHDT and CDR2 YNNKEL (reference sequence). CDR3 loop: CASSWTGSPLHF. DNA of the CDR3: TGTGCCAGCAGCTGGACAGGTTCACCCCTCCACTTT.